This T cell receptor (beta chain) was identified in a study of T cell repertoires in cytomegalovirus infection. This CDR3 is built from 15 residues. V dropped 5 bases and J dropped 4; count of bases not matched to a gene: 5. Germline V gene sequence: CDR1 SGHAT, CDR2 FQNNGV. TCRdb reanalysed the reads using MiXCR and keeps one entry per CDR3 protein. The sample lists some 400,000 distinct CDR3 sequences, roughly 18% occurring once. Sequenced material: PBMCs. The chain has TRBV11-2 and TRBJ2-2, with TRBD1 matching over 9 bases. The clonotype comes from a human donor in good health (CMV status not recorded). Some clones in this sample may be carry-over from other donors' samples. CDR3 loop: CASSRDRVSTGELFF. The CDR3 bases are TGTGCCAGCAGCCGGGACAGGGTTTCCACCGGGGAGCTGTTTTTT.